The present T cell receptor (beta chain) was sequenced within a study of blood T cell repertoires in COVID-19. Study-level background: Donors in the United States, Italy and Spain gave samples during acute or convalescent COVID-19. PBMCs, B-cell-depleted T cells, or T cells were the source of the cDNA or gDNA that made up the material.

V was pared by 5 bases and J by 4 bases, with 9 bases of the junction left unmatched. Germline CDR1 and CDR2: MNHNY and SVGAGI (reference sequence). The CDR3 is 16 amino acids. As handled by the study authors: From reference gene primer amplification, estimates of nucleated cell counts were derived. Assay: immunoSEQ multiplex PCR; the TCRdb copy retains only in-frame clones and omits some. V, J and clone size derive from that table, while D and trimming were established from the DNA sequence. The table shows around 200,000 clones, with around 85% occurring only once. Specimen: peripheral blood. V usage is TRBV6-6 and J usage is TRBJ1-3, with 9 bases fitting TRBD1. The TCR was taken from a woman of 80 years or more with acute or convalescent COVID-19. The CDR3 nucleotides read TGTGCCAGCAGTCGGGACAGGGCGTTTTCAGGAAACACCATATATTTT. This sequence encodes CASSRDRAFSGNTIYF.